This entry lists 13 T cell receptor beta chains sequenced from one sample in a study of preoperative IRX-2 immunotherapy in early breast cancer. Profiled with immunoSEQ multiplex PCR; TCRdb holds only in-frame clones, not every one. The sample records over 5,500 clones, 75% being singletons. This sample's treatment: preoperative locoregional IRX-2 cytokine immunotherapy. Material: tumor tissue, obtained before IRX-2 immunotherapy. These receptors all come from a human donor with breast cancer.

The gene calls are TRBV7-1 and TRBJ2-7, with D maybe TRBD2 (5 bases). TRBV7-1 is an ORF, with its function uncertain. Trimming shortened V by 3 bases and J by 0 bases, and 12 bases separated the two germline ends. The CDR3 sequence is 15 residues long. For the CDR3, the DNA is TGTGCCAGCAGCTCCTACGGGGTTAGCTCCTACGAGCAGTACTTC. Amino acid sequence: CASSSYGVSSYEQYF.

The CDR3 sequence is CASSFPWRGPYEQYF. The CDR3 nucleotides are TGTGCCAGCAGCTTCCCCTGGAGAGGCCCCTACGAGCAGTACTTC. The chain uses TRBV11-3 and TRBJ2-7; D not resolved. The germline CDR1 and CDR2 sequences are SGHNT and YENEEA. This CDR3 comprises 15 residues. Trimming shortened V by 3 bases and J by 2 bases, and 14 bases separated the two germline ends.

This sequence joins TRBV6-8 and TRBJ2-1; 13 nucleotides agree with TRBD2. The CDR3 sequence is 16 residues long. V shed 5 bases, J shed 4 bases, and the junction held 5 bases outside the gene matches. CDR1 MNHGY and CDR2 SAAAGT come from the germline V gene. The chain's CDR3 is CASSPLAGGLYNEQFF. CDR3 bases: TGTGCCAGCAGTCCACTAGCGGGGGGGCTTTACAATGAGCAGTTCTTC.

V usage is TRBV6-8 and J usage is TRBJ1-1, with 8 bases identical to TRBD1. The CDR3 consists of 14 residues. Looked up from germline, CDR1 is MNHGY and CDR2 is SAAAGT. V lost 5 bases and J lost 12; bases outside the gene matches: 14. The CDR3 nucleotides read TGTGCCAGCAGTACCCCAGACAGGGGACTGACCTCTTTCTTT. This encodes CASSTPDRGLTSFF.

The J gene is TRBJ1-5, the V gene TRBV19, with D possibly TRBD1 on 5 matching bases. The CDR3 has 14 amino acids. The germline V and J ends were trimmed by 7 bases and 5 bases, with 15 bases remaining between them. Germline V gene sequence: CDR1 LNHDA, CDR2 SQIVND (reference sequence). Written as DNA, the CDR3 is TGTGCCAGTACCCCATACGGGGACGATCAGCCCCAGCATTTT. This codes for CASTPYGDDQPQHF. The full variable domain, its missing parts supplied by reference TRBV19 and TRBJ1-5, is DGGITQSPKYLFRKEGQNVTLSCEQNLNHDAMYWYRQDPGQGLRLIYYSQIVNDFQKGDIAEGYSVSREKKESFPLTVTSAQKNPTAFYLCASTPYGDDQPQHFGDGTRLSIL.

The V and J genes are TRBV6-8 and TRBJ1-1; 7 nucleotides agree with TRBD1. Germline-derived CDR1 and CDR2 are MNHGY and SAAAGT. V dropped 10 bases and J dropped 0; count of bases not matched to a gene: 11. The CDR3 has 15 residues. CDR3 DNA sequence: TGTGCCATACGGACAGGAGGGGGGGTGAACACTGAAGCTTTCTTT. It yields the protein CAIRTGGGVNTEAFF.

This clone came up once. The chain has TRBV19 and TRBJ2-1, with TRBD2 matching over 15 bases. The CDR3 has 18 residues. The V gene end was trimmed by 1 base and the J gene end by 8 bases; junction bases not matched to a gene: 9. The V gene's germline CDR1 is LNHDA and CDR2 SQIVND (reference sequence). The chain's CDR3 is CASSIGTSGGAFRDEQFF. The CDR3, as DNA: TGTGCCAGTAGTATAGGGACTAGCGGGGGGGCGTTTAGGGATGAGCAGTTCTTC.

The chain couples TRBV11-3 to TRBJ2-7; D might be TRBD1 or TRBD2, each matching 6 bases. Deletions cut 2 bases from V and 2 bases from J, with 19 bases between. There are 17 residues in the CDR3. In germline, CDR1 is SGHNT, CDR2 YENEEA. In DNA form, the CDR3 reads TGTGCCAGCAGCTTAACCCCGCAGGGGAGGAAACCCTACGAGCAGTACTTC. Protein: CASSLTPQGRKPYEQYF.

The V gene is TRBV11-3, the J gene TRBJ2-7; 7 bases are a match to TRBD1. V lost 0 bases, J lost 2 bases, and 16 bases stayed unmatched. CDR1 and CDR2 (germline): SGHNT, YENEEA. The CDR3 has 19 residues. CDR3 loop: CASSLDRTGALAGTYEQYF. For the CDR3, the DNA is TGTGCCAGCAGCTTAGATAGGACAGGAGCCCTGGCCGGTACCTACGAGCAGTACTTC. Using reference TRBV11-3 and TRBJ2-7 for the parts outside the CDR3, the full variable domain is EAGVVQSPRYKIIEKKQPVAFWCNPISGHNTLYWYLQNLGQGPELLIRYENEEAVDDSQLPKDRFSAERLKGVDSTLKIQPAELGDSAVYLCASSLDRTGALAGTYEQYFGPGTRLTVT.

V and J are TRBV23-1 and TRBJ2-2; D unclear. TRBV23-1 is an ORF for which the function is uncertain. CDR3 length: 13 amino acids. The germline V and J ends were trimmed by 6 bases and 4 bases, with 9 bases remaining between them. This chain's CDR3 is CASSSGTTGELFF. Here the CDR3 DNA reads TGCGCCAGCAGCTCAGGTACCACCGGGGAGCTGTTTTTT.

In its sample, this clone is medium-sized. This chain links TRBV19 with TRBJ2-3, with 7 bases fitting TRBD2. Germline values: CDR1 LNHDA, CDR2 SQIVND (reference sequence). V was clipped by 4 bases and J by 4 bases; unmatched bases: 11. The CDR3 has 16 residues. In nucleotides, the CDR3 is TGTGCCAGTAGTAAAGAGCGGGGAGCTGGCTCAGATACGCAGTATTTT. This gives the protein CASSKERGAGSDTQYF. Full variable domain (outside the CDR3, taken from reference TRBV19 and TRBJ2-3): DGGITQSPKYLFRKEGQNVTLSCEQNLNHDAMYWYRQDPGQGLRLIYYSQIVNDFQKGDIAEGYSVSREKKESFPLTVTSAQKNPTAFYLCASSKERGAGSDTQYFGPGTRLTVL.

The chain couples TRBV12-5 to TRBJ1-5; TRBD1 agrees at 8 bases. CDR1 LGHNT and CDR2 FRNRAP come from the germline V gene. The length of the CDR3 is 16 residues. CDR3 sequence: CASTTGQGFPNQPQHF. The CDR3 DNA reads as TGTGCCAGCACCACAGGACAGGGATTTCCCAATCAGCCCCAGCATTTT.

This clone was observed a single time. V gene TRBV14 combines with J gene TRBJ1-4; 9 bases agree with TRBD1. The CDR3 extends over 16 amino acids. Germline V lookup: CDR1 SGHDN, CDR2 FVKESK. J gave up 6 bases and V 3 bases, and 8 bases lay outside the gene matches. For the CDR3, the DNA is TGTGCCAGCAGCCAGAGGGGGACAGGGCGGTATGAAAAACTGTTTTTT. This sequence encodes CASSQRGTGRYEKLFF.